These 30 T cell receptor beta chains came from one sample sequenced in a study of naive and memory T cell subsets (dated by TCRdb to 2016 to 2017). Broader findings and caveats from the paper: Naive repertoires, especially CD8, contained a few larger clonotypes, possibly memory cells re-expressing CD45RA.

The antigens for these receptors are not known. Receptors were amplified or captured by UMI-ligation and nested PCR. TCRdb lists the instrument as Illumina MiSeq. The beta constant-region primer was an equimolar mix of two oligonucleotides covering both TRBC1 and TRBC2. Four rounds of PCR were used to amplify ligated cDNA, with nested alpha and beta constant-region primers being used together with the SP2 primer. Using fastp at Q25 and MiXCR, TCRdb reprocessed the public reads and kept productive beta chains. Every CDR3 protein is listed once, alongside the most common genes and DNA of its rows. In this sample the table shows approximately 140,000 distinct CDR3 sequences, approximately 18% of which occur a single time. The ten most abundant clones make up roughly 0.63% of the sample. Sequenced: naive CD8+ T cells from blood. The cell subset or site label corresponds to: naive T cells, CD45RA high CD27+. Receptors originate from a human donor in good health.

This clonotype was recorded many times. V is TRBV28 and J is TRBJ2-3; no firm D call. Trimming took off 6 bases at V and 2 bases at J, with 6 bases between the two ends. The CDR3 has 12 amino acids. Per germline, CDR1 MDHEN and CDR2 SYDVKM. CDR3 sequence: CASSALTDTQYF. In nucleotides, the CDR3 is TGTGCCAGCAGCGCTCTCACAGATACGCAGTATTTT.

This clonotype was observed a handful of times. The V call is TRBV6-1, the J call TRBJ2-7, with 11 bases that match TRBD1. Germline loops: CDR1 MNHNS, CDR2 SASEGT. CDR3 length: 13 residues. V was pared by 10 bases and J by 3 bases, with 5 bases of the junction left unmatched. The CDR3, as DNA: TGTGCCACAGGACAGGGGGCCCTCTACGAGCAGTACTTC. Protein product: CATGQGALYEQYF.

This clonotype showed up just a few times. This chain connects TRBV6-5 to TRBJ1-1; D is uncertain. With 0 bases removed from V and 1 base from J, the gap between germline ends came to 6 bases. The CDR3 is made up of 14 amino acids. CDR1 and CDR2 from the germline V gene are MNHEY and SVGAGI. The CDR3, as DNA: TGTGCCAGCAGTTACTCGGAAAGGAACACTGAAGCTTTCTTT. As protein: CASSYSERNTEAFF.

This rearrangement joins TRBV29-1 to TRBJ2-1, with 9 bases lining up with TRBD2. The CDR3 extends over 15 amino acids. V shed 6 bases, J shed 5 bases, and the junction held 11 bases outside the gene matches. The germline gives CDR1 SQVTM, CDR2 ANQGSEA. The CDR3 DNA sequence: TGCAGCGTCCGCTATGTAGCGGGAGTTGACAATGAGCAGTTCTTC. Residues: CSVRYVAGVDNEQFF.

This clonotype was observed a handful of times. The gene calls are TRBV10-3 and TRBJ1-5, with D possibly matching TRBD1 (6 bases). The CDR3 is 14 residues long. In germline, CDR1 is ENHRY, CDR2 SYGVKD. The ends were cut back, 4 bases at V and 1 base at J, with 8 bases in the middle. The CDR3 nucleotides are TGTGCCATCAGTGGGGACAACAGCAATCAGCCCCAGCATTTT. Translated: CAISGDNSNQPQHF.

V is TRBV4-3 and J is TRBJ1-2; D is uncertain. The germline V and J ends were trimmed by 1 base and 3 bases, with 15 bases remaining between them. Germline values: CDR1 LGHNA, CDR2 YSLEER. This CDR3 is built from 16 residues. This chain's CDR3 is CASSQAQRAGYYGYTF. As DNA, the CDR3 is TGCGCCAGCAGCCAAGCCCAGAGGGCAGGATACTATGGCTACACCTTC.

The chain couples TRBV7-9 to TRBJ2-7; no clear D gene. Per germline, CDR1 SEHNR and CDR2 FQNEAQ (reference sequence). With 4 bases removed from V and 2 bases from J, the gap between germline ends came to 9 bases. The CDR3 covers 13 residues. The CDR3 bases are TGTGCCAGCAGCTCTCTTTATGCCTACGAGCAGTACTTC. The encoded protein is CASSSLYAYEQYF. Looking up the rest from reference TRBV7-9 and TRBJ2-7 gives the full variable domain: DTGVSQNPRHKITKRGQNVTFRCDPISEHNRLYWYRQTLGQGPEFLTYFQNEAQLEKSRLLSDRFSAERPKGSFSTLEIQRTEQGDSAMYLCASSSLYAYEQYFGPGTRLTVT.

A few counts support this clonotype. This chain uses TRBV7-3 with TRBJ2-3; D not certain. The V gene lost 8 bases and the J gene lost 2 bases, with 14 bases spanning the gap. This CDR3 spans 14 amino acids. Germline CDR1 is SGHTA and CDR2 is FQGTGA. This chain's CDR3 is CASSLVGNTDTQYF. The CDR3, as DNA: TGTGCCAGCTCGTTGGTGGGAAACACAGATACGCAGTATTTT.

This clonotype was picked up a small number of times. The rearrangement joins TRBV7-9 to TRBJ1-1, with 8 bases matching TRBD1. The CDR3 is 13 residues long. CDR1 is SEHNR and CDR2 is FQNEAQ in the germline V gene (reference sequence). V was pared by 5 bases and J by 3 bases, with 2 bases of the junction left unmatched. This CDR3 is CASSEDRDTEAFF. DNA for the CDR3: TGTGCCAGCAGCGAGGACAGGGACACTGAAGCTTTCTTT.

The chain combines TRBV12-3 or TRBV12-4 with TRBJ2-7; possibly TRBD2 for D (7 bases). Trimming removed 3 bases from V and 7 bases from J, with 16 bases in between. The CDR3 length is 14 residues. The CDR3 sequence is CASSFTGGRGEQYF. CDR3 bases: TGTGCCAGCAGTTTCACCGGGGGGCGAGGGGAGCAGTACTTC.

The V and J genes are TRBV28 and TRBJ1-1, with 8 bases lining up with TRBD1. CDR1 is MDHEN, CDR2 SYDVKM, per germline. The CDR3 spans 14 residues. Trimming cost V 3 bases and J 4 bases; bases outside gene matches: 4. The CDR3 sequence is CASSLSGGGTEAFF. CDR3 DNA sequence: TGTGCCAGCAGTTTGTCAGGGGGCGGCACTGAAGCTTTCTTT.

This clonotype was seen more than once but under ten times. The chain is built from TRBV7-8 and TRBJ1-2, with 10 bases fitting TRBD1. Trimming cost V 5 bases and J 0 bases; bases outside gene matches: 12. The germline gives CDR1 SGHVS, CDR2 FQNEAQ. This CDR3 has 18 residues. DNA of the CDR3: TGTGCCAGCAGCAAAGACGAGACAGGGGGCGACCCTAACTATGGCTACACCTTC. Amino acids: CASSKDETGGDPNYGYTF.

This clonotype was seen more than once but under ten times. This chain uses TRBV10-2 with TRBJ2-1; 9 bases match TRBD2. V trimming: 2 bases; J trimming: 4 bases; junction bases outside the gene matches: 12. This CDR3 has 18 amino acids. CDR1 WSHSY and CDR2 SAAADI come from the germline V gene. CDR3 nucleotide sequence: TGCGCCAGCAGTGAGATGGGGATAGCGGGAGAGGGGTACAATGAGCAGTTCTTC. This codes for CASSEMGIAGEGYNEQFF.

This chain uses TRBV5-1 with TRBJ2-7, with D hard to call. V gave up 0 bases and J gave up 5 bases, with 9 bases separating them. This CDR3 is 13 amino acids long. Germline V gene lookup returns CDR1 SGHRS and CDR2 YFSETQ. CDR3 sequence (DNA): TGCGCCAGCAGCTTGGGACCAGAGGACGAGCAGTACTTC. Translation: CASSLGPEDEQYF. Combining the CDR3 with reference TRBV5-1 and TRBJ2-7 gives the whole variable domain KAGVTQTPRYLIKTRGQQVTLSCSPISGHRSVSWYQQTPGQGLQFLFEYFSETQRNKGNFPGRFSGRQFSNSRSEMNVSTLELGDSALYLCASSLGPEDEQYFGPGTRLTVT.

The DNA of the CDR3 is TGTGCCAGCAGTACCCCTTACGAGCAGTACTTC. Its protein is CASSTPYEQYF. The gene calls are TRBV28 and TRBJ2-7; D is unresolved. In germline, CDR1 is MDHEN, CDR2 SYDVKM. There are 11 residues in the CDR3. Trimming left V 5 bases short and J 4 bases short, with 6 bases between.

This clonotype was picked up a small number of times. The V and J genes are TRBV5-1 and TRBJ2-1; TRBD2 aligns across 7 bases. Losses at the gene ends were 0 bases for V and 0 bases for J; bases not matched to a gene: 0. The CDR3 is 15 residues long. Germline V lookup: CDR1 SGHRS, CDR2 YFSETQ. CDR3 in amino acids: CASSLGGGSYNEQFF. For the CDR3, the DNA is TGCGCCAGCAGCTTGGGCGGGGGCTCCTACAATGAGCAGTTCTTC.

The sample holds a few counts of this clonotype. This chain connects TRBV7-6 to TRBJ2-1, with 10 bases that match TRBD2. V shed 5 bases, J shed 1 base, and the junction held 5 bases outside the gene matches. CDR3 size: 16 residues. Germline values: CDR1 SGHVS, CDR2 FNYEAQ. For the CDR3, the DNA is TGTGCCAGCAGCGCGACTAGCGGGTCTTCCTACAATGAGCAGTTCTTC. Translated: CASSATSGSSYNEQFF.

This clonotype was seen a few times. The chain couples TRBV11-2 to TRBJ2-2; D unclear. CDR1 is SGHAT and CDR2 is FQNNGV in the germline V gene. V was shortened by 8 bases and J by 1 base, with 8 bases between the two germline ends. The length of the CDR3 is 13 residues. CDR3: CASGRMNTGELFF. CDR3 nucleotides: TGTGCCAGCGGAAGAATGAACACCGGGGAGCTGTTTTTT.

The V call is TRBV6-5, the J call TRBJ2-3; TRBD1 agrees at 7 bases. J gave up 2 bases and V 2 bases, and 1 base lay outside the gene matches. The CDR3 has 14 amino acids. Germline assignment: CDR1 MNHEY and CDR2 SVGAGI. The CDR3 bases are TGTGCCAGCAGTTACGGGACAGACACAGATACGCAGTATTTT. As protein: CASSYGTDTDTQYF.

This clonotype was detected ten times or more. The rearrangement links TRBV29-1 to TRBJ2-7; 7 bases map to TRBD2. The CDR3 has 13 residues. Germline values: CDR1 SQVTM, CDR2 ANQGSEA. J gave up 2 bases and V 4 bases, and 5 bases lay outside the gene matches. Here the CDR3 DNA reads TGCAGCGTTGGTCTAGCGGAAACCTACGAGCAGTACTTC. Residues: CSVGLAETYEQYF.

The rearrangement links TRBV14 to TRBJ2-1; no clear D gene. Trimming left V 4 bases short and J 0 bases short, with 13 bases between. This CDR3 region has 16 residues. Per germline, CDR1 SGHDN and CDR2 FVKESK. The CDR3 spells CASSRLDWSSYNEQFF. CDR3 DNA sequence: TGTGCCAGCAGCCGCTTAGACTGGAGCTCCTACAATGAGCAGTTCTTC.

This clonotype came up a few times. V and J are TRBV10-3 and TRBJ2-2; D uncertain. CDR1 is ENHRY, CDR2 SYGVKD, per germline. The CDR3 covers 12 residues. V gave up 3 bases and J gave up 5 bases, with 4 bases separating them. The CDR3 loop reads CAISDPTGELFF. CDR3 in DNA: TGTGCCATCAGTGACCCTACCGGGGAGCTGTTTTTT.

The chain employs TRBV7-6 and TRBJ2-3; D is possibly TRBD1 (5 bases). The CDR3 has 16 residues. CDR1 is SGHVS, CDR2 FNYEAQ, per germline. The V end lost 1 base, the J end lost 3 bases, and 14 bases lay between the germline ends. The CDR3 nucleotides are TGTGCCAGCAGCTTAGAGACAGACCCGGAGACAGATACGCAGTATTTT. Residues: CASSLETDPETDTQYF.

The chain recombines TRBV12-3 or TRBV12-4 with TRBJ2-3, with 8 bases fitting TRBD1. Trimming cost V 6 bases and J 6 bases; bases outside gene matches: 8. CDR3 length equals 14 residues. The chain's CDR3 is CASSRTGGMDTQYF. The DNA of the CDR3 is TGTGCCAGCAGCCGAACAGGGGGTATGGATACGCAGTATTTT.

This clonotype was recorded many times. Relative to the germline gene, one junction end is altered; a read error may explain this. The chain combines TRBV29-1 with TRBJ2-1; 8 bases match TRBD2. The CDR3 loop spans 12 amino acids. Germline values: CDR1 SQVTM, CDR2 ANQGSEA. The CDR3 protein is CSVEDIRRGALF. For the CDR3, the DNA is TGCAGCGTTGAAGATATTAGGCGGGGGGCACTATTC.

The chain combines TRBV19 with TRBJ1-5; D not certain. Trimming stripped 4 bases from V and 8 bases from J, with 12 bases between. This CDR3 is 13 amino acids long. Germline values: CDR1 LNHDA, CDR2 SQIVND (reference sequence). CDR3 amino acids: CASSTDAEEPQHF. The CDR3 DNA sequence: TGTGCCAGTAGTACGGACGCCGAGGAGCCCCAGCATTTT.

This chain connects TRBV19 to TRBJ1-5, with D perhaps matching TRBD1 (5 bases). This CDR3 spans 15 amino acids. Trimming shortened V by 6 bases and J by 2 bases, and 14 bases separated the two germline ends. Germline V CDR1 and CDR2: LNHDA, SQIVND (reference sequence). The CDR3 region is CASSHQGDRNQPQHF. The CDR3 DNA sequence: TGTGCCAGTAGCCATCAGGGAGATCGCAATCAGCCCCAGCATTTT.

This clonotype was detected a few times. The chain joins TRBV7-9 to TRBJ1-1, with a weak D call TRBD1 (5 bases). In germline, CDR1 is SEHNR, CDR2 FQNEAQ (reference sequence). Trimming stripped 1 base from V and 5 bases from J, with 11 bases between. CDR3 size: 14 residues. The CDR3: CASSLGRDSTEAFF. CDR3 sequence (DNA): TGTGCCAGCAGCTTAGGCCGGGACTCGACTGAAGCTTTCTTT.

This clonotype was seen only a few times. The chain couples TRBV7-9 to TRBJ2-2; D perhaps matches TRBD1 (6 bases). V shed 5 bases and J shed 6 bases, with 10 bases lying between them. The V gene's germline CDR1 is SEHNR and CDR2 FQNEAQ (reference sequence). The CDR3 length is 13 residues. CDR3: CASSPPGAGELFF. In DNA, the CDR3 is TGTGCCAGCAGCCCCCCAGGGGCCGGGGAGCTGTTTTTT.

This clonotype was seen only a few times. This chain connects TRBV20-1 to TRBJ2-7; TRBD2 agrees at 7 bases. CDR1 is DFQATT and CDR2 is SNEGSKA in the germline V gene (reference sequence). This CDR3 contains 14 residues. V shed 3 bases and J 4 bases; nucleotides not matched to a gene: 9. In DNA form, the CDR3 reads TGCAGTGCTAGCGACGCGGGAGTACAATACGAGCAGTACTTC. Protein product: CSASDAGVQYEQYF.